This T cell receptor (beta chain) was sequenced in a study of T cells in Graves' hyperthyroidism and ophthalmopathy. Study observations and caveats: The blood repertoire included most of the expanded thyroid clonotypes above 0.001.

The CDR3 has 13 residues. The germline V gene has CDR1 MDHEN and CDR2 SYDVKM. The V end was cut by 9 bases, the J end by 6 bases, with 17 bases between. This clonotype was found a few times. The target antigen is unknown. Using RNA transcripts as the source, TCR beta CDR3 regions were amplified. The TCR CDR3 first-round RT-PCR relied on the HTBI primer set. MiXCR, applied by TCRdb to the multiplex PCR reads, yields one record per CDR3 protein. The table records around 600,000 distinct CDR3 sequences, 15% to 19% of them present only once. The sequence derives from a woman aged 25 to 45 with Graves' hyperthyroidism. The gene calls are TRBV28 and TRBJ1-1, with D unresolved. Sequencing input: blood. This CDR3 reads CASKEGPTAEAFF. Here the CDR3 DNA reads TGTGCCAGTAAGGAAGGGCCCACCGCTGAAGCTTTCTTT.